What follows describes a single T cell receptor beta chain. The antigen is unknown. Measured with immunoSEQ multiplex PCR; TCRdb has only the in-frame clones, and not every one. The sample has some 70,000 clones, approximately 87% seen once. The data were obtained in a study of a mutant IDH1 vaccine in newly diagnosed glioma. Trimming took off 4 bases at V and 2 bases at J, with 17 bases between the two ends. The CDR3 has 16 residues. Time point here: week 23, last vaccination. Vaccination used 300 ug of mutant IDH1 20-mer peptide per dose, with topical imiquimod. New IDH1-mutant, ATRX-lost WHO grade 3 or 4 astrocytomas occurred in donors.

This rearrangement joins TRBV23-1 to TRBJ1-1, with a tentative D call TRBD1 (6 bases). Being an ORF, TRBV23-1 has a function that is uncertain. Sequencing used PBMCs, obtained from a glioma patient whose treatment included an IDH1 peptide vaccine. This clonotype was sampled from a man aged 18 to 30 with glioma. Here the CDR3 DNA reads TGCGCCAGCAGTCCAGGGCAGGGGAGTTTAAACACTGAAGCTTTCTTT. Its translation: CASSPGQGSLNTEAFF.